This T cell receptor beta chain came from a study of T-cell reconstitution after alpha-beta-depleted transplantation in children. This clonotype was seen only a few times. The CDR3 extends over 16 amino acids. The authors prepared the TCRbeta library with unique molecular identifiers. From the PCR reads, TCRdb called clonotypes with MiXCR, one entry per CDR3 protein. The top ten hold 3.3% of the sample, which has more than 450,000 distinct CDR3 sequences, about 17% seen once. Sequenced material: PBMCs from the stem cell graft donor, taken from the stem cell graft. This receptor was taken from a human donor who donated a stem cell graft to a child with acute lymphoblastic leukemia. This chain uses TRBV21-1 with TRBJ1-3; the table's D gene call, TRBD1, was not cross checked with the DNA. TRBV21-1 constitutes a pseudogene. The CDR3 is CASRAGQAAPGNTIYF. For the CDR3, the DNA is TGTGCCAGCAGAGCCGGACAGGCTGCTCCTGGAAACACCATATATTTT.